This T cell receptor beta chain comes out of a study of T-cell memory formation after mild COVID-19. J lost 1 base, V lost 5 bases, and 11 bases had no gene match. This CDR3 region has 17 residues. Germline CDR1 DFQATT, CDR2 SNEGSKA (reference sequence). Study conclusions and caveats: Mostly located in CM and EM were contracting CD4+ clones, with contracting CD8+ clones located in EMRA. Some clones that responded were present in memory (sampled pre-infection), which suggests cross-reactive memory joined.

TCRdb itself ran the 5' RACE reads through MiXCR, one entry per CDR3 protein. The repertoire holds around 250,000 distinct CDR3 sequences, with 7.5% to 10% as singletons. To note about this clonotype: The antigen is undetermined.

Sequenced input: PBMCs or a T cell subset sorted from them (not recorded which). The V and J genes are TRBV20-1 and TRBJ2-3, with 11 bases fitting TRBD2. The sequence derives from a man between 18 and 35 years old who had mild COVID-19 (a few samples of this study predate the infection). Cell type and time point are not known. The CDR3 DNA reads as TGCAGTGCTTGGGGGACTAGCGGCGCTGTAGGCACAGATACGCAGTATTTT. Residues: CSAWGTSGAVGTDTQYF.